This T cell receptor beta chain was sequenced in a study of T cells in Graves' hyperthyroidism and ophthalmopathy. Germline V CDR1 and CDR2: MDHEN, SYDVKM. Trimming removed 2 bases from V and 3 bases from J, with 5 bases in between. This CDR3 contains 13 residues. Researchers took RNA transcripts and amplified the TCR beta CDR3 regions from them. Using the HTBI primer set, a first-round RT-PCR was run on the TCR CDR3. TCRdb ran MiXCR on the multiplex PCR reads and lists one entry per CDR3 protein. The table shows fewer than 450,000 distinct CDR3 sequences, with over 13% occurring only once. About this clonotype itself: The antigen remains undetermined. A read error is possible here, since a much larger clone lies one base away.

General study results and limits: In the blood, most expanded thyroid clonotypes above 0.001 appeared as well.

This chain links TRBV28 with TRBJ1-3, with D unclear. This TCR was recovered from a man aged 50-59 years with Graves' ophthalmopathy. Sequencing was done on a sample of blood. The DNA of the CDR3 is TGTGCCAGCAGTTTAATGGGTGGAAACACCATATATTTT. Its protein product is CASSLMGGNTIYF. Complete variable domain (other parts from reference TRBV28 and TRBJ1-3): DVKVTQSSRYLVKRTGEKVFLECVQDMDHENMFWYRQDPGLGLRLIYFSYDVKMKEKGDIPEGYSVSREKKERFSLILESASTNQTSMYLCASSLMGGNTIYFGEGSWLTVV.